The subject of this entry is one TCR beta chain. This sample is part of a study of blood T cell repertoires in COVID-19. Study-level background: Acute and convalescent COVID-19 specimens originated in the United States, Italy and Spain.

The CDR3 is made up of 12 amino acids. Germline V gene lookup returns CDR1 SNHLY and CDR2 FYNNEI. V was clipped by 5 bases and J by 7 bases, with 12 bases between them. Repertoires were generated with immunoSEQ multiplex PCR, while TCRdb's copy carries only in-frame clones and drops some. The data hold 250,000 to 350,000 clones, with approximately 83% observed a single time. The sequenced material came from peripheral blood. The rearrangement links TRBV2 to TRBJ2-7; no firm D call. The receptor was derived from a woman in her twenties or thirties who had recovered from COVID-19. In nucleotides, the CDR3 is TGTGCCAGCAGTACCGACCCGAGGGAGCAGTACTTC. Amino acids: CASSTDPREQYF.